Sequencing of this TCR beta chain was carried out in a study of T cells in localized non-small cell lung cancer. Study-wide findings and caveats: Uninvolved adjacent lung had the highest recorded T cell clonality, with tumor below it.

Method: immunoSEQ multiplex PCR; TCRdb's copy keeps in-frame clones and lacks some. The profile shows roughly 33,000 clones, about 88% of them singletons. Per germline, CDR1 SGHAT and CDR2 FQNNGV. The CDR3 consists of 14 residues. Regarding this clone: The antigen remains unidentified.

The TCR comes from a woman aged 35-75 years with stage I lung adenocarcinoma. The sample was peripheral blood, taken before any cancer treatment. The chain has TRBV11-2 and TRBJ2-5; TRBD1 agrees at 10 bases. The last part of the DNA fits TRBJ2-7 better; the J call may be wrong. The CDR3 DNA is TGTGCCAGCAGCCCCCGGACAGGGGGCTACGAGCAGTACTTC. Its protein product is CASSPRTGGYEQYF.